This T cell receptor beta chain comes out of a study of CXCR3-negative and CXCR3-positive naive CD8 T cells. General study points: In both naive subsets diversity was comparably high, whereas memory CD8+ cells showed much lower diversity. Naive subsets showed comparable surface CD5, and TCR interaction strength was also inferred from TRB CDR3 physicochemistry. Hydrophobicity of TRB CDR3s was greater in CXCR3-positive naive cells than in CXCR3-negative naive cells.

Libraries were UMI-labeled 5' RACE TRB cDNA. Each CDR3 protein gets one entry in TCRdb, which reprocessed the 5' RACE reads and gives no DNA. Here the sample table reports 110,000 or so distinct CDR3 sequences. Points on this clonotype: Its antigen is as yet unknown.

The clonotype was recovered from a human donor in good health. Some clones in this sample may be carry-over from other donors' samples. The specimen sequenced was naive CXCR3+ CD8+ T cells from blood. Subset meaning: CD45RO-CCR7+CD27+CD95- naive CD8+ T cells expressing CXCR3 (TNR3+).

This CDR3 reads CASNPTVSGNTIYF. The J gene is TRBJ1-3, the V gene TRBV7-6; the D gene TCRdb calls, TRBD1, cannot be checked with no DNA. This CDR3 contains 14 residues. Germline V CDR1 and CDR2: SGHVS, FNYEAQ.